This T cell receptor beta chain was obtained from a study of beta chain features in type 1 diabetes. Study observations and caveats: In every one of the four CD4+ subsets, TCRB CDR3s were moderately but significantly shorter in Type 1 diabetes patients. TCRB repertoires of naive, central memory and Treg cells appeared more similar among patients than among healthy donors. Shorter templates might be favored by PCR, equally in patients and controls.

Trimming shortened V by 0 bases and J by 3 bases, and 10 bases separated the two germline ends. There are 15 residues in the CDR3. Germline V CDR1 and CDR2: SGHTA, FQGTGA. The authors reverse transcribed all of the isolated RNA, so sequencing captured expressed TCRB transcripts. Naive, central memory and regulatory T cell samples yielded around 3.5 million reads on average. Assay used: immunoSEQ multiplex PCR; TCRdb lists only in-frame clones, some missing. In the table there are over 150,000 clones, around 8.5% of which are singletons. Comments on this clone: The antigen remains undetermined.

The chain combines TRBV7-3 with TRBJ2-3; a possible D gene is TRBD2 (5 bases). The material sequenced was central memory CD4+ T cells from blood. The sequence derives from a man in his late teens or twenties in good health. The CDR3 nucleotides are TGTGCCAGCAGCTTAACGTTTAGGACTACAGATACGCAGTATTTT. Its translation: CASSLTFRTTDTQYF.